This passage covers 28 T cell receptor beta chains from one sample sequenced in a study of radiotherapy plus CTLA-4 blockade in lung cancer (dated by TCRdb to about 2018). The library was built by means of the immunoSEQ multiplex PCR assay. TCRdb limited this immuneACCESS table to in-frame rearrangements with V and J called. A share of clones is missing; checked studies link under half to unresolved V genes, and the rest is unexplained. Recorded for this sample are about 45,000 clones; approximately 76% of them occurred a single time. The ten most abundant clones make up under 9.5% of the sample. Material: peripheral blood, obtained from a patient treated with radiotherapy plus ipilimumab. All receptors come from a human donor with non-small cell lung cancer who had stable disease on radiotherapy plus ipilimumab.

J is TRBJ1-2 and V is TRBV9; 8 bases match TRBD1. CDR1 is SGDLS and CDR2 is YYNGEE in the germline V gene. CDR3 size: 15 residues. V dropped 0 bases and J dropped 8; count of bases not matched to a gene: 9. This chain's CDR3 is CASSVDPTGAYGYTF. The CDR3 DNA sequence: TGTGCCAGCAGCGTAGATCCGACAGGGGCGTACGGCTACACCTTC.

The chain carries TRBV7-2 and TRBJ1-5; a possible D gene is TRBD1 (6 bases). From germline, CDR1 is SGHTA and CDR2 FQGNSA. Trimming removed 1 base from V and 2 bases from J, with 9 bases in between. The CDR3 is 15 amino acids. CDR3 loop: CASSLVTGRNQPQHF. The CDR3 DNA sequence: TGTGCCAGCAGCTTAGTTACAGGGCGCAATCAGCCCCAGCATTTT.

The V and J genes are TRBV5-1 and TRBJ1-1; 8 nucleotides line up with TRBD1. V lost 4 bases to trimming and J lost 7 bases; unmatched junction nucleotides: 9. Germline-derived CDR1 and CDR2 are SGHRS and YFSETQ. The length of the CDR3 is 14 residues. CDR3 region: CASSDSGGSDEAFF. CDR3 bases: TGCGCCAGCAGCGACTCAGGGGGCAGCGATGAAGCTTTCTTT.

The chain couples TRBV13 to TRBJ1-1; D uncertain. CDR3 length: 14 residues. Germline V gene lookup returns CDR1 PRHDT and CDR2 FYEKMQ (reference sequence). With 2 bases removed from V and 11 bases from J, the gap between germline ends came to 18 bases. CDR3 sequence (DNA): TGTGCCAGCAGCTTATTTGAGGGTCGGGTTTGGGCTTTCTTT. It translates to CASSLFEGRVWAFF.

The chain employs TRBV6-6 and TRBJ1-6; a weak D match, TRBD1 (6 bases). CDR3 length: 14 residues. The V end was cut by 4 bases, the J end by 9 bases, with 13 bases between. From germline, CDR1 is MNHNY and CDR2 SVGAGI (reference sequence). CDR3 nucleotide sequence: TGTGCCAGCAGTTCGGGGGCGGGTTCTTCACCCCTCCACTTT. Translation gives CASSSGAGSSPLHF.

The chain recombines TRBV27 with TRBJ1-2; 11 bases match TRBD1. CDR1 and CDR2 from the germline V gene are MNHEY and SMNVEV (reference sequence). The junction had 8 bases not matched to a gene; V was cut back by 10 bases and J by 7 bases. CDR3 length equals 13 residues. This CDR3 reads CATSDRGLFGYTF. CDR3 DNA: TGTGCCACCTCGGACAGGGGGCTCTTTGGCTACACCTTC.

This clone is a singleton in its sample. The chain uses TRBV4-3 and TRBJ2-6; TRBD1 aligns across 7 bases. There are 18 residues in the CDR3. Losses at the gene ends were 0 bases for V and 3 bases for J; bases not matched to a gene: 8. Germline V CDR1 and CDR2: LGHNA, YSLEER. CDR3 amino acids: CASSQDFEGALGANVLTF. The CDR3 DNA is TGCGCCAGCAGCCAAGATTTCGAGGGGGCGCTTGGGGCCAACGTCCTGACTTTC.

V usage is TRBV4-1 and J usage is TRBJ1-1; D is ambiguous. Trimming took 4 bases from V and 11 from J, leaving 17 bases between them. The CDR3 runs 13 residues. Germline assignment: CDR1 MGHRA and CDR2 YSYEKL. CDR3 sequence reads: CASSLPAISTAFF. DNA for the CDR3: TGCGCCAGCAGCCTCCCGGCAATCTCGACGGCTTTCTTT.

This chain uses TRBV9 with TRBJ1-1; unclear D gene. Germline V gene sequence: CDR1 SGDLS, CDR2 YYNGEE. This CDR3 has 13 amino acids. Trimming pared 2 bases from V and 2 bases from J, leaving 7 bases between. CDR3 loop: CASSVDGNTEAFF. The DNA for the CDR3 is TGTGCCAGCAGCGTGGACGGAAACACTGAAGCTTTCTTT.

The V call is TRBV5-1, the J call TRBJ2-5; the D call may be TRBD1 or TRBD2 (5 bases each). Deletions cut 2 bases from V and 5 bases from J, with 13 bases between. CDR1 and CDR2 (germline): SGHRS, YFSETQ. The CDR3 runs 14 residues. The CDR3 spells CASSFRRDGETQYF. For the CDR3, the DNA is TGCGCCAGCAGCTTTCGCAGGGACGGGGAGACCCAGTACTTC. Full variable domain (rest looked up from reference TRBV5-1 and TRBJ2-5): KAGVTQTPRYLIKTRGQQVTLSCSPISGHRSVSWYQQTPGQGLQFLFEYFSETQRNKGNFPGRFSGRQFSNSRSEMNVSTLELGDSALYLCASSFRRDGETQYFGPGTRLLVL.

By sample share, this clone is medium-sized. The CDR3 here is CASSIGPQGQPQHF. CDR3 nucleotide sequence: TGTGCCAGTAGTATTGGGCCCCAGGGACAGCCCCAGCATTTT. The chain combines TRBV19 with TRBJ1-5; D perhaps matches TRBD1 (5 bases). Germline-derived CDR1 and CDR2 are LNHDA and SQIVND (reference sequence). The CDR3 is 14 amino acids. The germline V and J ends were trimmed by 3 bases and 7 bases, with 13 bases remaining between them. The whole variable domain, remainder taken from reference TRBV19 and TRBJ1-5, is DGGITQSPKYLFRKEGQNVTLSCEQNLNHDAMYWYRQDPGQGLRLIYYSQIVNDFQKGDIAEGYSVSREKKESFPLTVTSAQKNPTAFYLCASSIGPQGQPQHFGDGTRLSIL.

The chain is built from TRBV6-1 and TRBJ2-2, with a tentative D call TRBD1 (5 bases). The CDR3 runs 15 residues. V was clipped by 1 base and J by 0 bases, with 6 bases between them. Germline CDR1 MNHNS, CDR2 SASEGT. CDR3 nucleotides: TGTGCCAGCAGTGAAGGGACACCGAACACCGGGGAGCTGTTTTTT. Its protein product is CASSEGTPNTGELFF.

The chain joins TRBV25-1 to TRBJ1-6; D uncertain. The CDR3 contains 14 residues. CDR1 is MGHDK and CDR2 is SYGVNS in the germline V gene. The V end was cut by 7 bases, the J end by 7 bases, with 14 bases between. The CDR3 loop is CASNPSELNSPLHF. The CDR3 DNA reads as TGTGCCAGCAACCCCAGCGAACTAAATTCACCCCTCCACTTT.

The rearrangement links TRBV2 to TRBJ2-1; D tentatively fits TRBD1 or TRBD2 (5 bases each). Germline V gene data show CDR1 as SNHLY and CDR2 as FYNNEI. The CDR3 runs 11 residues. V was pared by 4 bases and J by 10 bases, with 8 bases between. In nucleotides, the CDR3 is TGTGCCAGCAGTGTCTGGGGGGAGCAGTTCTTC. Translated: CASSVWGEQFF.

V and J are TRBV5-1 and TRBJ2-3, with D possibly TRBD1 on 6 matching bases. Trimming cost V 0 bases and J 4 bases, with 12 bases left between them. The CDR3 runs to 15 residues. From germline, CDR1 is SGHRS and CDR2 YFSETQ. This CDR3 is CASSLDGGTADTQYF. In DNA form, the CDR3 reads TGCGCCAGCAGCTTGGATGGGGGCACGGCAGATACGCAGTATTTT.

The chain carries TRBV28 and TRBJ2-7, with 9 positions matching TRBD1. The trim removed 5 bases at V and 0 bases at J, leaving 11 bases unmatched. CDR3 length: 17 amino acids. Germline CDR1 MDHEN, CDR2 SYDVKM. The CDR3 DNA sequence: TGTGCCAGCAGTCAATGGACAGGGGTAAGAAGCTCCTACGAGCAGTACGTC. Translation gives CASSQWTGVRSSYEQYV.

The chain links TRBV5-1 to TRBJ1-1, with D possibly TRBD1 on 6 matching bases. Between the trimmed V and J ends, which lost 3 bases and 1 base, there was a span of 7 bases. The germline CDR1 and CDR2 sequences are SGHRS and YFSETQ. This CDR3 has 13 residues. The CDR3 DNA sequence: TGCGCCAGCAGCTCGACAGGGAACACTGAAGCTTTCTTT. Translation: CASSSTGNTEAFF.

Only a few counts were recorded for this clone. This sequence joins TRBV19 and TRBJ1-1; D remains unclear. The CDR3 covers 16 residues. V was clipped by 3 bases and J by 0 bases, with 14 bases between them. The germline V gene encodes CDR1 LNHDA and CDR2 SQIVND (reference sequence). The CDR3 is CASSIDITSMNTEAFF. CDR3 sequence (DNA): TGTGCCAGTAGTATCGACATAACCAGCATGAACACTGAAGCTTTCTTT.

The chain combines TRBV9 with TRBJ1-3, with unresolved D. V gave up 2 bases and J gave up 2 bases, with 14 bases separating them. The CDR3 extends over 16 amino acids. CDR1 and CDR2 (germline): SGDLS, YYNGEE. CDR3 region: CASSVGLGRAGNTIYF. The CDR3 DNA is TGTGCCAGCAGCGTGGGCCTCGGAAGAGCTGGAAACACCATATATTTT.

The chain carries TRBV7-8 and TRBJ2-7; D not certain. The CDR3 spans 13 residues. CDR1 is SGHVS and CDR2 is FQNEAQ in the germline V gene. Trimming took 1 base from V and 4 from J, leaving 8 bases between them. In nucleotides, the CDR3 is TGTGCCAGCAGCTTAGTTATTGGGTACGAGCAGTACTTC. This sequence encodes CASSLVIGYEQYF.

V and J are TRBV23-1 and TRBJ1-6, with unresolved D. TRBV23-1 is noted as an ORF with a role that remains uncertain. The CDR3 extends over 17 amino acids. Deletions cut 1 base from V and 9 bases from J, with 19 bases between. The CDR3 DNA follows: TGCGCCAGCAGTCAATGGGTACGGCGACGACCCGCTTCACCCCTCCACTTT. The encoded protein is CASSQWVRRRPASPLHF.

This clone was picked up a small number of times. The rearrangement uses TRBV27 and TRBJ1-2; possible D gene TRBD1, 6 bases. The germline V and J ends were trimmed by 7 bases and 5 bases, with 14 bases remaining between them. Looked up from germline, CDR1 is MNHEY and CDR2 is SMNVEV (reference sequence). The length of the CDR3 is 13 residues. This CDR3 is CASMGGASYGYTF. For the CDR3, the DNA is TGTGCCAGCATGGGGGGGGCGAGTTATGGCTACACCTTC.

This rearrangement joins TRBV19 to TRBJ1-1, with D unresolved. Germline-derived CDR1 and CDR2 are LNHDA and SQIVND (reference sequence). The V end lost 5 bases, the J end lost 2 bases, and 15 bases lay between the germline ends. The CDR3 sequence is 15 residues long. The DNA for the CDR3 is TGTGCCAGTAGTCACATTCCCGCGGGTAACACTGAAGCTTTCTTT. This encodes CASSHIPAGNTEAFF. The entire variable domain, with the rest obtained from reference TRBV19 and TRBJ1-1, is as follows: DGGITQSPKYLFRKEGQNVTLSCEQNLNHDAMYWYRQDPGQGLRLIYYSQIVNDFQKGDIAEGYSVSREKKESFPLTVTSAQKNPTAFYLCASSHIPAGNTEAFFGQGTRLTVV.

The chain has TRBV7-3 and TRBJ2-6, with 8 bases lining up with TRBD2. J lost 0 bases, V lost 2 bases, and 6 bases had no gene match. The CDR3 is 18 residues long. Per the germline V gene, CDR1 is SGHTA and CDR2 is FQGTGA. CDR3 sequence reads: CASSLSGGVPSGANVLTF. CDR3 in DNA: TGTGCCAGCAGCTTATCGGGAGGGGTCCCCTCTGGGGCCAACGTCCTGACTTTC.

This clone was recorded a few times. This chain links TRBV14 with TRBJ2-5, with D possibly being TRBD2 (5 bases). Germline V gene lookup returns CDR1 SGHDN and CDR2 FVKESK. Trimming cost V 4 bases and J 1 base, with 10 bases left between them. This CDR3 has 14 amino acids. CDR3 nucleotide sequence: TGTGCCAGCAGCCGCCGGGATTTCCAAGAGACCCAGTACTTC. Encoded protein: CASSRRDFQETQYF.

CDR3 coding DNA: TGTGCCAGCAGTTTGTTCCAGAACACTGAAGCTTTCTTT. Its protein is CASSLFQNTEAFF. The chain couples TRBV27 to TRBJ1-1; D gene uncertain. There are 13 residues in the CDR3. V was trimmed by 3 bases and J by 1 base, leaving 6 bases between them. Germline-derived CDR1 and CDR2 are MNHEY and SMNVEV (reference sequence).

The chain joins TRBV5-1 to TRBJ2-7; 7 positions agree with TRBD1. Trimming cost V 0 bases and J 3 bases; bases outside gene matches: 6. This CDR3 is built from 15 residues. The germline gives CDR1 SGHRS, CDR2 YFSETQ. The CDR3, as DNA: TGCGCCAGCAGCTTGGAGGTTGGGACAGTCTACGAGCAGTACTTC. This sequence encodes CASSLEVGTVYEQYF.

The V gene is TRBV7-9, the J gene TRBJ1-6; a weak D match, TRBD1 (6 bases). V was cut by 5 bases and J by 1 base, with 18 bases left in between. The CDR3 spans 18 residues. The germline V gene encodes CDR1 SEHNR and CDR2 FQNEAQ (reference sequence). The CDR3 loop reads CASSILQGPSSYNSPLHF. The CDR3 nucleotides read TGTGCCAGCAGCATCCTACAGGGACCGAGTTCCTATAATTCACCCCTCCACTTT.